The present T cell receptor (beta chain) was sequenced within a study of radiotherapy plus CTLA-4 blockade in lung cancer. Study-level information: Among all patients, approximately 17% showed objective responses, while approximately 30% had disease control. Broader study findings: Among blood TCR repertoires after radiotherapy plus ipilimumab, tumor-derived clones expanded.

Comments on this clone: Its antigen is unidentified.

Profiled with immunoSEQ multiplex PCR; TCRdb holds only in-frame clones, not every one. Of tens of thousands of clones listed, under 80% were seen once; the top ten hold approximately 7.7%. Looked up from germline, CDR1 is GTSNPN and CDR2 is SVGIG (reference sequence). The CDR3 runs 11 residues. The V and J ends lost 4 bases and 5 bases respectively, with 7 bases between them. The material was peripheral blood, obtained from a patient treated with radiotherapy plus ipilimumab. The V gene is TRBV30, the J gene TRBJ2-3; the D gene is possibly TRBD2 (5 bases). The receptor's source is a human donor with non-small cell lung cancer who had stable disease on radiotherapy plus ipilimumab. DNA for the CDR3: TGTGCCTGGACACGGGAAGATACGCAGTATTTT. It codes for CAWTREDTQYF.